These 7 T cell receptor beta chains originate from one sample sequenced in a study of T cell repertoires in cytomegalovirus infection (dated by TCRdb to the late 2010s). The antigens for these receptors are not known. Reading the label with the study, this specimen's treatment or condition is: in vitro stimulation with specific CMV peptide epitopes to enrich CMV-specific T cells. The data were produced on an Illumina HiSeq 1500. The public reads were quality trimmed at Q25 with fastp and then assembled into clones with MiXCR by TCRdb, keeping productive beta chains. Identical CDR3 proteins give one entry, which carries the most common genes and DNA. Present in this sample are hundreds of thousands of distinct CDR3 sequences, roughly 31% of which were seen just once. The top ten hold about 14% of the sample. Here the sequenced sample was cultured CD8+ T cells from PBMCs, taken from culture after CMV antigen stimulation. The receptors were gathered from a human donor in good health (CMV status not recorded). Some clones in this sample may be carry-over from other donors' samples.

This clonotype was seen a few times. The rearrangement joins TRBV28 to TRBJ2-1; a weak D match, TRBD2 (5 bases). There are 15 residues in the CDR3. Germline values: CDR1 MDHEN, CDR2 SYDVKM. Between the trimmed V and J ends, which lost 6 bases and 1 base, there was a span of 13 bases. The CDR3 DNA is TGTGCCAGCAGCCTGACTATAGGGTCCTACAATGAGCAGTTCTTC. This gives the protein CASSLTIGSYNEQFF.

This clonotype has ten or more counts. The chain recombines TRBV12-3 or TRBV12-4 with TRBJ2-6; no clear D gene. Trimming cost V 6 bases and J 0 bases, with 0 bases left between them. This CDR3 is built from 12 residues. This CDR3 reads CASSSGANVLTF. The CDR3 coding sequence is TGTGCCAGCAGCTCTGGGGCCAACGTCCTGACTTTC.

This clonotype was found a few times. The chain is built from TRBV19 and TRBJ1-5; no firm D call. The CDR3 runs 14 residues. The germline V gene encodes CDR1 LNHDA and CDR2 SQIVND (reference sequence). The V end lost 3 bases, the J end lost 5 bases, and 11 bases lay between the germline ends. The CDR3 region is CASSMRPDDQPQHF. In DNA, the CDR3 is TGTGCCAGTAGTATGAGACCGGACGATCAGCCCCAGCATTTT.

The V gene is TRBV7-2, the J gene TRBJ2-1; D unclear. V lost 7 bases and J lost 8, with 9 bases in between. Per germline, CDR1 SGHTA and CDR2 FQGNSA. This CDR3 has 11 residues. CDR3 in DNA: TGTGCCAGCACCAATAATTATGAGCAGTTCTTC. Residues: CASTNNYEQFF. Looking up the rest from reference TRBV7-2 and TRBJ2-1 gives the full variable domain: GAGVSQSPSNKVTEKGKDVELRCDPISGHTALYWYRQSLGQGLEFLIYFQGNSAPDKSGLPSDRFSAERTGGSVSTLTIQRTQQEDSAVYLCASTNNYEQFFGPGTRLTVL.

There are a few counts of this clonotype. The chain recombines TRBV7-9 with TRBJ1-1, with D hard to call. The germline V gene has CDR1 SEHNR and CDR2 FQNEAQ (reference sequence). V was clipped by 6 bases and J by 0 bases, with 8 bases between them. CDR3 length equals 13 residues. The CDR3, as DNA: TGTGCCAGCAGAGACACGATGAACACTGAAGCTTTCTTT. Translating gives CASRDTMNTEAFF.

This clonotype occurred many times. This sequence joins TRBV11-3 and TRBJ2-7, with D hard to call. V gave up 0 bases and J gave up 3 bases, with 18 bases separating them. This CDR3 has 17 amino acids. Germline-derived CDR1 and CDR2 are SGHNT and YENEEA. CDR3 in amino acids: CASSLDRALPEFYEQYF. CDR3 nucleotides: TGTGCCAGCAGCTTAGATCGAGCGCTACCTGAATTCTACGAGCAGTACTTC.

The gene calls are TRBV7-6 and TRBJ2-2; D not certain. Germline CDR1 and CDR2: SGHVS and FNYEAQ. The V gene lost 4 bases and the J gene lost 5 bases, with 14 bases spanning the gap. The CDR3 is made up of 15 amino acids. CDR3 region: CASSSPVDGTGELFF. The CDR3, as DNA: TGTGCCAGCAGCTCCCCGGTAGATGGAACCGGGGAGCTGTTTTTT. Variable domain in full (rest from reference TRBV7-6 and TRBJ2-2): GAGVSQSPRYKVTKRGQDVALRCDPISGHVSLYWYRQALGQGPEFLTYFNYEAQQDKSGLPNDRFSAERPEGSISTLTIQRTEQRDSAMYRCASSSPVDGTGELFFGEGSRLTVL.